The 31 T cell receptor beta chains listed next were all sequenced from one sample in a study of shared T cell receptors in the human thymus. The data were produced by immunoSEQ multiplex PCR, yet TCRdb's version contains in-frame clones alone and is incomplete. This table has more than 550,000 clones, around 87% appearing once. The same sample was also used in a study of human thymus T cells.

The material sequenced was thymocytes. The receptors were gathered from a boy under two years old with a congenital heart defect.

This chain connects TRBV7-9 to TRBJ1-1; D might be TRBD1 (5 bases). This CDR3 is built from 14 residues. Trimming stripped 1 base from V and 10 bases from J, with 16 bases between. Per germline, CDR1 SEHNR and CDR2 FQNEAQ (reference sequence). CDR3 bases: TGTGCCAGCAGCTTAGGGGGGACTGCGTGGGGAGCTTTCTTT. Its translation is CASSLGGTAWGAFF.

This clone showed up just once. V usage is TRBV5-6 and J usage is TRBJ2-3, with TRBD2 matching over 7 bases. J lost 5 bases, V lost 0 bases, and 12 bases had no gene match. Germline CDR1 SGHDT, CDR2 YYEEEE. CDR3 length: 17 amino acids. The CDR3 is CASSLARGSGIRDTQYF. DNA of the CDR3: TGTGCCAGCAGCTTGGCCCGGGGAAGCGGGATAAGAGATACGCAGTATTTT.

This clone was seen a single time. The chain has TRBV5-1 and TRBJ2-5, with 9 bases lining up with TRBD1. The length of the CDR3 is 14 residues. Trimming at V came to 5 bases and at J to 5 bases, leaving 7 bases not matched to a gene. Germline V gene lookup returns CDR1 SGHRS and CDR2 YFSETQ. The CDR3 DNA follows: TGCGCCAGCAGAGTGGACAGGGGACGGGAGACCCAGTACTTC. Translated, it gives CASRVDRGRETQYF. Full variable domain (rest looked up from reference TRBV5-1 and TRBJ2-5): KAGVTQTPRYLIKTRGQQVTLSCSPISGHRSVSWYQQTPGQGLQFLFEYFSETQRNKGNFPGRFSGRQFSNSRSEMNVSTLELGDSALYLCASRVDRGRETQYFGPGTRLLVL.

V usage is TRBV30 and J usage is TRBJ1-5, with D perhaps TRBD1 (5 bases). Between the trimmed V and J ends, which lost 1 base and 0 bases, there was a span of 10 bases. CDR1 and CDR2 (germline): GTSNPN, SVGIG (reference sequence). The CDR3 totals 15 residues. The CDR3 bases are TGTGCCTGGAGTGCTAGGGGTTATAGCAATCAGCCCCAGCATTTT. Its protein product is CAWSARGYSNQPQHF.

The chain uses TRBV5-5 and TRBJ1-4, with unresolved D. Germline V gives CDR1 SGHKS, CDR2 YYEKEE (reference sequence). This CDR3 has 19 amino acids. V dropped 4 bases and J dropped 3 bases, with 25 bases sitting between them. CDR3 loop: CASSRSYLFGDKANEKLFF. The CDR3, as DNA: TGTGCCAGCAGCCGATCTTATCTCTTCGGGGATAAGGCTAATGAAAAACTGTTTTTT.

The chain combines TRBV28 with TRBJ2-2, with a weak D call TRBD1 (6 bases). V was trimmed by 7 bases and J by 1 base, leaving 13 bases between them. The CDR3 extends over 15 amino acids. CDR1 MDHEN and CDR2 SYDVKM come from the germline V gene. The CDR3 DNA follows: TGTGCCAGCAAGATGGACAGATTGAACACCGGGGAGCTGTTTTTT. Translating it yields CASKMDRLNTGELFF.

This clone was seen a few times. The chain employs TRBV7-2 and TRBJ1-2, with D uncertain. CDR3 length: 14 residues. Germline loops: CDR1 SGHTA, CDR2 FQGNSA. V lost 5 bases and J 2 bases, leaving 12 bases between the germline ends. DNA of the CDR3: TGTGCCAGCAGCCCGGGGAGGTGGAACTATGGCTACACCTTC. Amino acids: CASSPGRWNYGYTF.

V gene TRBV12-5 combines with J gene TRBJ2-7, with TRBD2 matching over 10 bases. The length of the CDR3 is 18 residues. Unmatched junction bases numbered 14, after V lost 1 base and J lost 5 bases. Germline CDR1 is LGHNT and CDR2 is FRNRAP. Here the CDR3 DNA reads TGTGCTAGTGGTTTGGAATTCGTTTTTCTAGCGGGAGTCGACGAGCAGTACTTC. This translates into CASGLEFVFLAGVDEQYF.

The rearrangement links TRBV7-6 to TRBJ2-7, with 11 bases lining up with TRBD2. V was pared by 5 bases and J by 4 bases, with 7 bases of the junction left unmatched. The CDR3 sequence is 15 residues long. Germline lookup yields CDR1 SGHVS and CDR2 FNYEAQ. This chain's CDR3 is CASSPRRTSGYEQYF. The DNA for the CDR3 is TGTGCCAGCAGCCCCCGTCGGACTAGCGGGTACGAGCAGTACTTC.

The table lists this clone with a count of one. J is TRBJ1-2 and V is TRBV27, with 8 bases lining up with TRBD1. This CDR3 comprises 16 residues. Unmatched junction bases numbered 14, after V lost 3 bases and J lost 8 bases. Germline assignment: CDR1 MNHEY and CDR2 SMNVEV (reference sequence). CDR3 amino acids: CASSLGRDRPGGGYTF. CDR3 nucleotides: TGTGCCAGCAGTTTGGGCCGGGACAGGCCCGGTGGGGGCTACACCTTC.

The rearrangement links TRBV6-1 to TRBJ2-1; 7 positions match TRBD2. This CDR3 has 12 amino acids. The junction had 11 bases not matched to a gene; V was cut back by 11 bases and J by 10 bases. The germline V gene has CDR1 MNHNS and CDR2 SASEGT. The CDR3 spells CACPGTNLEQFF. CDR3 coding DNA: TGTGCCTGCCCCGGGACTAACCTAGAGCAGTTCTTC.

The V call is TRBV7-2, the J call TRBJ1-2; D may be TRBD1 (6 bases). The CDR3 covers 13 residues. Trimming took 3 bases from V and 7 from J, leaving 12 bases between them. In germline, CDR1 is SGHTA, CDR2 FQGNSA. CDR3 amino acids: CASSFRGASGYTF. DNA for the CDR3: TGTGCCAGCAGCTTTCGGGGGGCGAGTGGCTACACCTTC.

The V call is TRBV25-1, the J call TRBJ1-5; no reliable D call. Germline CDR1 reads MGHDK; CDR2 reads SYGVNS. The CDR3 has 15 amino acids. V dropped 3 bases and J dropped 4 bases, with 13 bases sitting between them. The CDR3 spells CASSDEWGGNQPQHF. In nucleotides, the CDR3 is TGTGCCAGCAGTGACGAATGGGGAGGAAATCAGCCCCAGCATTTT.

CDR3 protein: CASSSGPGTGSGEKLFF. DNA of the CDR3: TGCGCCAGCAGCTCAGGTCCCGGGACAGGGAGCGGTGAAAAACTGTTTTTT. V is TRBV5-1 and J is TRBJ1-4, with 9 bases lining up with TRBD1. Germline lookup yields CDR1 SGHRS and CDR2 YFSETQ. Trimming cost V 3 bases and J 7 bases; bases outside gene matches: 13. The CDR3 consists of 17 residues.

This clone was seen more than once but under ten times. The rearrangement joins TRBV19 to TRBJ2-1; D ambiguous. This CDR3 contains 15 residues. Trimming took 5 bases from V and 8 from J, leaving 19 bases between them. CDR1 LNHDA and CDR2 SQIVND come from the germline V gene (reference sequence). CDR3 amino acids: CASSLPGLHLYEQFF. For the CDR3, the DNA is TGTGCCAGTAGTTTACCGGGTCTACACCTCTATGAGCAGTTCTTC.

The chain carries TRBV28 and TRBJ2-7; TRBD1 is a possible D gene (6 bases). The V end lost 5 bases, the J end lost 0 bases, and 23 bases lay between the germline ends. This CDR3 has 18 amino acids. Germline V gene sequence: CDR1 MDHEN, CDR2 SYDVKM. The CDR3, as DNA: TGTGCCAGCAGTCCATTCATTGTCCGGGACACAGGCTCCTACGAGCAGTACTTC. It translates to CASSPFIVRDTGSYEQYF.

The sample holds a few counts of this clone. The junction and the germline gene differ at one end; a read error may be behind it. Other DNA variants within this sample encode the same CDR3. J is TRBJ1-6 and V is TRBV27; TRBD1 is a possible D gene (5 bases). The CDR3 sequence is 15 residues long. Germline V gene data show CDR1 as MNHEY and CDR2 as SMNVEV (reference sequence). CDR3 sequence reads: CASSRKGDPNSPLHF. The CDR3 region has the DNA TGTGCCAGCAGTCGCAAAGGGGATCCGAATTCCCCCCTCCACTTT.

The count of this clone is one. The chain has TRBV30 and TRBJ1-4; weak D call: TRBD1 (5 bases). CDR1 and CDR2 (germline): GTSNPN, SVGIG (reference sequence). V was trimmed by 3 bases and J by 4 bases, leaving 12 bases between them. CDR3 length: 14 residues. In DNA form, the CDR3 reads TGTGCCTGGAGCTTGGGACTGAGTAATGAAAAACTGTTTTTT. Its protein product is CAWSLGLSNEKLFF.

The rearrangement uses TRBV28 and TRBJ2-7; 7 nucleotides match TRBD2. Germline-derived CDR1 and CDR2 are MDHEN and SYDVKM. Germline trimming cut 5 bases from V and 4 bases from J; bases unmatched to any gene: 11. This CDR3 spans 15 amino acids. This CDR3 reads CASSLRDYIIYEQYF. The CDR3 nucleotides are TGTGCCAGCAGTCTCCGGGACTACATCATATACGAGCAGTACTTC. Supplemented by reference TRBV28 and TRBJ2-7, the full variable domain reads DVKVTQSSRYLVKRTGEKVFLECVQDMDHENMFWYRQDPGLGLRLIYFSYDVKMKEKGDIPEGYSVSREKKERFSLILESASTNQTSMYLCASSLRDYIIYEQYFGPGTRLTVT.

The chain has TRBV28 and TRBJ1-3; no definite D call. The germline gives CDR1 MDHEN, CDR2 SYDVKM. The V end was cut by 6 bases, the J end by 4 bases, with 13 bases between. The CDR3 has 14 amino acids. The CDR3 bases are TGTGCCAGCAGCCCAGACTTTAGGGGAAACACCATATATTTT. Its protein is CASSPDFRGNTIYF.

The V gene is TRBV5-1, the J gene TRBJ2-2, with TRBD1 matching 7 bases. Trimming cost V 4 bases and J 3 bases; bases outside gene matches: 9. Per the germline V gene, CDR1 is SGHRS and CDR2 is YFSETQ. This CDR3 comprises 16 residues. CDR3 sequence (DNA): TGCGCCAGCAGCCGAACAGGGGATTTCGACACCGGGGAGCTGTTTTTT. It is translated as CASSRTGDFDTGELFF.

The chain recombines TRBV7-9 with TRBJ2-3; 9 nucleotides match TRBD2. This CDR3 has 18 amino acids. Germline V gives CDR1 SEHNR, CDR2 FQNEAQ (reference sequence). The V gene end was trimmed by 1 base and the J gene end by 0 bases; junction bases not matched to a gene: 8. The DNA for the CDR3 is TGTGCCAGCAGCTTAGTCAGCGGGGGGTCTTCTAGCACAGATACGCAGTATTTT. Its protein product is CASSLVSGGSSSTDTQYF.

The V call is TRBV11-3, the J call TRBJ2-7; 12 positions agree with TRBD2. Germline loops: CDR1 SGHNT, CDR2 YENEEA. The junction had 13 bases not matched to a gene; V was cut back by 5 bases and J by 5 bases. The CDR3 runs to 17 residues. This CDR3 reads CASSRTRLAGVMDEQYF. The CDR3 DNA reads TGTGCCAGCAGCCGGACCCGACTAGCGGGGGTGATGGACGAGCAGTACTTC.

The CDR3, as DNA: TGCGCCAGCAGTGAGGTTAGCGGGAGTTCCTACAATGAGCAGTTCTTC. Amino acid sequence: CASSEVSGSSYNEQFF. The gene calls are TRBV10-1 and TRBJ2-1; TRBD2 agrees at 9 bases. Per the germline V gene, CDR1 is WNHNN and CDR2 is SYGVQD (reference sequence). Losses at the gene ends were 2 bases for V and 1 base for J; bases not matched to a gene: 3. This CDR3 region has 16 residues.

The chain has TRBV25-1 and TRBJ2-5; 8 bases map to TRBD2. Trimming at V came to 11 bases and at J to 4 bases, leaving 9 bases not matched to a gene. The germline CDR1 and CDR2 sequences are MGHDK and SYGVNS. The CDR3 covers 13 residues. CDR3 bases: TGTGCCGCCGGACGGGAGGGCCGAGAGACCCAGTACTTC. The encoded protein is CAAGREGRETQYF.

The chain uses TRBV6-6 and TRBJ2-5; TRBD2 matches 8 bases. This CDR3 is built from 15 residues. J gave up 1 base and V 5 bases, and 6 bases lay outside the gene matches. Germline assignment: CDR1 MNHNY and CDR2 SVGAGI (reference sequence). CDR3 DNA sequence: TGTGCCAGCAGTACAAGGACTAGCCCCCAAGAGACCCAGTACTTC. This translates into CASSTRTSPQETQYF.

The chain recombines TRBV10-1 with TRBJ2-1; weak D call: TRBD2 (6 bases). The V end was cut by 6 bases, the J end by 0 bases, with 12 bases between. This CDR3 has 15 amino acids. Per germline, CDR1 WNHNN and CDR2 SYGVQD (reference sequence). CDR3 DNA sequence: TGCGCCAGCAGGTCCGCTAGCGTCTCCTACAATGAGCAGTTCTTC. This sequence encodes CASRSASVSYNEQFF.

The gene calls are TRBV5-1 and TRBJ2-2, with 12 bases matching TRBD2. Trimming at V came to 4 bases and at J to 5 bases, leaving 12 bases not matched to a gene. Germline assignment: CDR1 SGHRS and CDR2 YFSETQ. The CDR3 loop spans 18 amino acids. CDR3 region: CASSGPSTSGRSTGELFF. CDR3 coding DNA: TGCGCCAGCAGCGGACCGAGTACTAGCGGGAGGAGTACCGGGGAGCTGTTTTTT. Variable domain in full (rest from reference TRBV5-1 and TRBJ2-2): KAGVTQTPRYLIKTRGQQVTLSCSPISGHRSVSWYQQTPGQGLQFLFEYFSETQRNKGNFPGRFSGRQFSNSRSEMNVSTLELGDSALYLCASSGPSTSGRSTGELFFGEGSRLTVL.

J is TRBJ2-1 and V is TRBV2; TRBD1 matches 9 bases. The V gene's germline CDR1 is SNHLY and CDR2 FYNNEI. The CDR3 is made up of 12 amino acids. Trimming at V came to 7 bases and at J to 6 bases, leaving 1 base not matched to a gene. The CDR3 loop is CASKTGGNEQFF. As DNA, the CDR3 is TGTGCCAGCAAGACAGGGGGCAATGAGCAGTTCTTC.

For the CDR3, the DNA is TGTGCCACCAGCAGAGATTTTGGTTCGCCAGAGAACACCGGGGAGCTGTTTTTT. It codes for CATSRDFGSPENTGELFF. This chain uses TRBV15 with TRBJ2-2; no definite D call. The V gene's germline CDR1 is LNHNV and CDR2 YYDKDF (reference sequence). The V end lost 0 bases, the J end lost 1 base, and 15 bases lay between the germline ends. The CDR3 consists of 18 residues. Full variable domain (rest looked up from reference TRBV15 and TRBJ2-2): DAMVIQNPRYQVTQFGKPVTLSCSQTLNHNVMYWYQQKSSQAPKLLFHYYDKDFNNEADTPDNFQSRRPNTSFCFLDIRSPGLGDTAMYLCATSRDFGSPENTGELFFGEGSRLTVL.

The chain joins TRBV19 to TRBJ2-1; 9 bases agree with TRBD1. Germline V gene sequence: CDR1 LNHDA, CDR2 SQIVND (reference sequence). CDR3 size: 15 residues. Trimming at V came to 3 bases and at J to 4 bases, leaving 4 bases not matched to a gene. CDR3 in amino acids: CASSMKTGGYNEQFF. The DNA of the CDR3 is TGTGCCAGTAGTATGAAGACAGGGGGATACAATGAGCAGTTCTTC. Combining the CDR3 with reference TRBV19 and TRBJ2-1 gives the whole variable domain DGGITQSPKYLFRKEGQNVTLSCEQNLNHDAMYWYRQDPGQGLRLIYYSQIVNDFQKGDIAEGYSVSREKKESFPLTVTSAQKNPTAFYLCASSMKTGGYNEQFFGPGTRLTVL.